The present T cell receptor beta chain was sequenced within a study of blood T cells in healthy people across ages. Peripheral blood samples of 9 to 10 milliliters were drawn from each donor. Per sample, a minimum of 6 million PBMCs were isolated. Combining a sample-barcoded 5' primer with a J-beta primer mix, a second PCR ran for roughly 6 to 11 cycles. TCRdb re-derived calls from the 5' RACE reads in MiXCR, one entry per CDR3 protein. The sample contains hundreds of thousands of distinct CDR3 sequences, roughly 41% of which appear only once. V was clipped by 1 base and J by 6 bases, with 31 bases between them. The CDR3 covers 20 residues. CDR1 and CDR2 (germline): DFQATT, SNEGSKA (reference sequence). This clonotype was found a few times.

Material for sequencing was blood. This sequence joins TRBV20-1 and TRBJ2-1, with a weak D call TRBD2 (10 bases). The origin of this receptor is an elderly man in good health. The CDR3 is CSARVPTGGVVPSGSNEQFF. For the CDR3, the DNA is TGCAGTGCTAGAGTTCCGACAGGGGGGGTTGTCCCTAGCGGGAGCAATGAGCAGTTCTTC.